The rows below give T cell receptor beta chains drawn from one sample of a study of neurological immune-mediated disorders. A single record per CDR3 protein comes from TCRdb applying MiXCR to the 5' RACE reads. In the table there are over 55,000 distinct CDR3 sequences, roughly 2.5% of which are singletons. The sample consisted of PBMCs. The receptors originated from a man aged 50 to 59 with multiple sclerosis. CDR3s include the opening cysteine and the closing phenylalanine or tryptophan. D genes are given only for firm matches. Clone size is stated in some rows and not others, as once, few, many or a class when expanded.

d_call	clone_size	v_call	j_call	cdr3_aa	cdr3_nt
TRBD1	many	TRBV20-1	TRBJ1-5	CSVLQGDQPQHF	TGCAGTGTCCTACAGGGGGATCAGCCCCAGCATTTT
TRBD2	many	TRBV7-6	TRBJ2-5	CASSKLAGVETQYF	TGTGCCAGCAGCAAACTAGCGGGAGTAGAGACCCAGTACTTC
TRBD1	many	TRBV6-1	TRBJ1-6	CASFPGQGSSYNSPLHF	TGTGCCAGTTTCCCGGGACAGGGGAGCTCCTATAATTCACCCCTCCACTTT
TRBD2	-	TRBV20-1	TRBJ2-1	CSARTSGRKHNEQFF	TGCAGTGCTAGAACTAGCGGGAGGAAACATAATGAGCAGTTCTTC
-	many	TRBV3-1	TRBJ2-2	CASSPTAGATGTGELFF	TGTGCCAGCAGCCCCACGGCGGGGGCCACCGGAACCGGGGAGCTGTTTTTT
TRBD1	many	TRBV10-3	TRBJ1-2	CAISETGDPYGYTF	TGTGCCATCAGCGAAACAGGGGATCCCTATGGCTACACCTTC
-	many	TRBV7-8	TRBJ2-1	CASSNGQYNEQFF	TGTGCCAGCAGCAACGGACAGTACAATGAGCAGTTCTTC
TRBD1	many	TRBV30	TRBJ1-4	CAWSPRDRGLINEKLFF	TGTGCCTGGAGTCCCCGGGACAGGGGGCTCATTAATGAAAAACTGTTTTTT
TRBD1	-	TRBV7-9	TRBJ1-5	CASSSFAGTGGNQPQHF	TGTGCCAGCAGCTCATTCGCCGGGACAGGGGGCAATCAGCCCCAGCATTTT
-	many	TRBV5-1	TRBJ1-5	CASTLYSNQPQHF	TGCGCCAGCACCCTCTATAGCAATCAGCCCCAGCATTTT
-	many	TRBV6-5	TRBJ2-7	CASSRGNEQYF	TGTGCCAGCAGTCGGGGAAACGAGCAGTACTTC
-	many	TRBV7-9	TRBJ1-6	CASQGGSYNSPLHF	TGTGCCAGCCAAGGTGGCTCCTATAATTCACCCCTCCACTTT
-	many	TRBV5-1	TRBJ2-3	CASSTAADTQYF	TGCGCCAGCAGTACCGCAGCAGATACGCAGTATTTT
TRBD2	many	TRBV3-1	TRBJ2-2	CASRGLAVNTGELFF	TGTGCCAGCAGGGGACTAGCGGTGAACACCGGGGAGCTGTTTTTT
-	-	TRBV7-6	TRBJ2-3	CESSLAREDSGTDTQYF	TGTGAAAGCAGCTTAGCGCGTGAGGACAGTGGTACAGATACGCAGTATTTT
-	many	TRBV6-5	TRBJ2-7	CASRLAGGDYEQYF	TGTGCCAGCAGGCTGGCGGGCGGGGACTACGAGCAGTACTTC
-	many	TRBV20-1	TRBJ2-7	CSATPRVTYEQYF	TGCAGTGCCACCCCCCGGGTCACCTACGAGCAGTACTTC
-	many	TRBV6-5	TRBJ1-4	CASSAGGLSEKLFF	TGTGCCAGCAGTGCGGGGGGCCTAAGCGAAAAACTGTTTTTT
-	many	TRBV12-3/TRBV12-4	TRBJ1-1	CASSLTSNTEAFF	TGTGCCAGCAGTTTAACGTCGAACACTGAAGCTTTCTTT
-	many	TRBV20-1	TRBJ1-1	CSARDATVPAEAFF	TGCAGTGCTAGAGATGCAACAGTTCCAGCTGAAGCTTTCTTT
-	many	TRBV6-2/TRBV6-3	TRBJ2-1	CASRDGLVNEQFF	TGTGCCAGCAGGGACGGCTTGGTGAATGAGCAGTTCTTC
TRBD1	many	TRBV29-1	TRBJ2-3	CSGQGNTDTQYF	TGCAGCGGACAGGGGAACACAGATACGCAGTATTTT
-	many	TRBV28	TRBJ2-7	CASTPPGAYEQYF	TGTGCCAGCACCCCCCCCGGGGCCTACGAGCAGTACTTC
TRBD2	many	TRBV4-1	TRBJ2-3	CASGLAPQYF	TGCGCCAGCGGACTAGCGCCGCAGTATTTT
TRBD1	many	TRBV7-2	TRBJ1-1	CASSVQGWDTEAFF	TGTGCCAGCAGCGTACAGGGGTGGGACACTGAAGCTTTCTTT
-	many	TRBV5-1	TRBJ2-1	CASSLWGRGELDEQFF	TGCGCCAGCAGCTTGTGGGGCAGGGGGGAATTGGATGAGCAGTTCTTC
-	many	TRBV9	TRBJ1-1	CASSGQSLNTEAFF	TGTGCCAGCAGCGGACAGAGTCTGAACACTGAAGCTTTCTTT
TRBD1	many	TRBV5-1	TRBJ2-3	CASSSGGTGRPDTQYF	TGCGCCAGCAGCTCCGGGGGGACAGGGAGACCAGATACGCAGTATTTT
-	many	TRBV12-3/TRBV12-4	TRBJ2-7	CASSSNYEQYF	TGTGCCAGCAGTTCTAACTACGAGCAGTACTTC
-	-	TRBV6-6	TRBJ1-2	CASSITTDPGYTF	TGTGCCAGCAGTATCACGACGGACCCTGGCTACACCTTC
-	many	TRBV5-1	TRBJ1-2	CASSSDGSPYGYTF	TGCGCCAGCAGCTCCGACGGGAGCCCCTATGGCTACACCTTC
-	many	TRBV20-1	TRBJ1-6	CSARVQSSYNSPLHF	TGCAGTGCTAGAGTACAGAGCTCCTATAATTCACCCCTCCACTTT
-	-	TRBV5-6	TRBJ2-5	CASNLGVIAETQYF	TGTGCCAGCAACTTGGGGGTGATAGCGGAGACCCAGTACTTC
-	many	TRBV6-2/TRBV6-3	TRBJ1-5	CASTSRGAPNQPQHF	TGTGCCAGCACCTCCCGCGGGGCCCCTAATCAGCCCCAGCATTTT
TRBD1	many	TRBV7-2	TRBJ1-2	CASTRQGLYGYTF	TGTGCCAGCACCCGACAGGGACTCTATGGCTACACCTTC
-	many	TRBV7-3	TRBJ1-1	CASSLEVWGTEAFF	TGTGCCAGCAGCTTAGAGGTCTGGGGCACTGAAGCTTTCTTT
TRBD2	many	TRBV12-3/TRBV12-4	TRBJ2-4	CASSPSAGGTNIQYF	TGTGCCAGCAGTCCATCAGCGGGGGGAACAAACATTCAGTACTTC
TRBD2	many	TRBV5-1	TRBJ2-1	CASSVTSGGRNEQFF	TGCGCCAGCAGCGTTACTAGCGGGGGTCGGAATGAGCAGTTCTTC
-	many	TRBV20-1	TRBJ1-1	CSTPSGLEAFF	TGCAGTACTCCTTCCGGGCTTGAAGCTTTCTTT
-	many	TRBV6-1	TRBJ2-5	CASSFGGAETQYF	TGTGCCAGTTCGTTCGGGGGCGCGGAGACCCAGTACTTC
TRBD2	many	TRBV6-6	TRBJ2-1	CASSSTSGGSSSYNEQFF	TGTGCCAGCAGTTCGACTAGCGGGGGGTCAAGCTCCTACAATGAGCAGTTCTTC
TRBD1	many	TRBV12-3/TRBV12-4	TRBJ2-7	CASSTIKSDRAYEQYF	TGTGCCAGCAGTACAATAAAATCGGACAGGGCGTACGAGCAGTACTTC
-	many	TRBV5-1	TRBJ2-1	CASGISGPTDNEQFF	TGCGCCAGCGGAATTTCGGGGCCAACTGACAATGAGCAGTTCTTC
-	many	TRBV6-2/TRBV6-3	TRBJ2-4	CASSYSRIAKNIQYF	TGTGCCAGCAGTTACTCTAGGATAGCCAAAAACATTCAGTACTTC
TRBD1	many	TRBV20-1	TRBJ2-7	CSAQRDRGYEQYF	TGCAGTGCTCAGAGGGACAGGGGTTACGAGCAGTACTTC
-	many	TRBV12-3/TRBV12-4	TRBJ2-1	CASSLCLGSYNEQFF	TGTGCCAGCAGTTTATGTCTGGGCTCCTACAATGAGCAGTTCTTC
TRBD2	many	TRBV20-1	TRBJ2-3	CSARLAGGVLDTQYF	TGCAGTGCTAGGCTAGCGGGTGGAGTGTTGGATACGCAGTATTTT
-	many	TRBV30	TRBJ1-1	CAWRRKNTEAFF	TGTGCCTGGAGGCGGAAGAACACTGAAGCTTTCTTT
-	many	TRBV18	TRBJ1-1	CASSPLGAQTEAFF	TGTGCCAGCTCACCCCTCGGAGCTCAGACTGAAGCTTTCTTT
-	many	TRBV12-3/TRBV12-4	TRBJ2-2	CASSVWGTGELFF	TGTGCCAGCAGTGTTTGGGGCACCGGGGAGCTGTTTTTT
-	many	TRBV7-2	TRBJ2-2	CASSLARLASGELFF	TGTGCCAGCAGCTTAGCGCGGTTAGCTTCTGGGGAGCTGTTTTTT
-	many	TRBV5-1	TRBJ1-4	CASSLQQGTNEKLFF	TGCGCCAGCAGCTTGCAGCAGGGAACTAATGAAAAACTGTTTTTT
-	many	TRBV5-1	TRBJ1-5	CASSLTGAINQPQHF	TGCGCCAGCAGCTTGACAGGAGCTATCAATCAGCCCCAGCATTTT
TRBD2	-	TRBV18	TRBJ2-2	CASSPLPPGGPTGELFF	TGTGCCAGCTCACCGCTCCCACCGGGGGGGCCCACCGGGGAGCTGTTTTTT
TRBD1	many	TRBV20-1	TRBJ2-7	CSARDWTGVEQYF	TGCAGTGCTAGAGACTGGACAGGGGTCGAGCAGTACTTC